This entry is about one T cell receptor beta chain. Its antigen is unknown. For several patients, CD4+ cells were sorted into CD25+CD127- cells. PBMC-derived CD4+ and CD8+ T cells were sorted. cDNA serving as the sequencing template came from extracted, reverse transcribed RNA. Assay used: immunoSEQ multiplex PCR; TCRdb lists only in-frame clones, some missing. The sample lists tens of thousands of clones, around 57% occurring once. This CDR3 comprises 14 residues. V gave up 2 bases and J gave up 5 bases, with 10 bases separating them. CDR1 is SGHTA, CDR2 FQGNSA, per germline. The entry originates in a study of CD8+ T cells in alopecia areata. Study results and limitations: Sequences from scalp samples also cover resident alphabeta T cells of normal skin.

The sample was CD4+ Tregs sorted from blood. J is TRBJ1-5 and V is TRBV7-2; D gene unclear. This receptor was identified in a human donor with alopecia areata. The CDR3 nucleotides read TGTGCCAGCAGCTTAATAAGAGCTGATCAGCCCCAGCATTTT. Translation gives CASSLIRADQPQHF.